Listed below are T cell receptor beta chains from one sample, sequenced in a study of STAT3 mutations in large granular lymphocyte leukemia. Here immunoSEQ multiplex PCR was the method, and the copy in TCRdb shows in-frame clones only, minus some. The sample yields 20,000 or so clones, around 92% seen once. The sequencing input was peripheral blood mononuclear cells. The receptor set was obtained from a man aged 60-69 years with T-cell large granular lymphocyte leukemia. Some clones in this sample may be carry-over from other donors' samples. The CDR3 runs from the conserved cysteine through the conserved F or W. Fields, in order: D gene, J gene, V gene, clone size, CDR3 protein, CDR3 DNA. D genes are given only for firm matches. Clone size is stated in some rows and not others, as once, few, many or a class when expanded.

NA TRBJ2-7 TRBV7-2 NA CASGQRSGPYEQYF TGTGCCAGCGGCCAGAGGAGCGGCCCCTACGAGCAGTACTTC
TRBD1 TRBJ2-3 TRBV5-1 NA CASSLIQGGTDTQYF TGCGCCAGCAGCTTGATACAGGGGGGCACAGATACGCAGTATTTT
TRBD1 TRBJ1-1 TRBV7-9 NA CASSFGTANTEAFF TGTGCCAGCAGCTTTGGGACAGCAAACACTGAAGCTTTCTTT
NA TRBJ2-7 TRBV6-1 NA CASSSTEYEQYF TGTGCCAGCTCGTCGACCGAATACGAGCAGTACTTC
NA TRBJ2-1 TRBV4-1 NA CASSQDRNEQFF TGCGCCAGCAGCCAAGATAGGAATGAGCAGTTCTTC
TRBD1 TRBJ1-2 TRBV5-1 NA CASGGTGDSRYGYTF TGCGCCTCTGGTGGGACAGGGGACTCTCGCTATGGCTACACCTTC
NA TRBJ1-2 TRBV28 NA CASSLNTDLYGYTF TGTGCCAGCAGTTTAAATACAGATCTCTATGGCTACACCTTC
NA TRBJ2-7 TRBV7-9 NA CASSPTGYEQYF TGTGCCAGCAGCCCCACCGGCTACGAGCAGTACTTC
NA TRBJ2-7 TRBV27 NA CASSPGRASSYEQYF TGTGCCAGCAGCCCTGGCAGGGCTAGCTCCTACGAGCAGTACTTC
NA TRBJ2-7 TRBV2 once CASSWQDTYEQYF TGTGCCAGCAGTTGGCAGGATACCTACGAGCAGTACTTC
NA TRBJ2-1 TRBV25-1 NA CASRQAASGSYNEQFF TGTGCCAGCCGCCAGGCGGCGAGCGGGTCCTACAATGAGCAGTTCTTC
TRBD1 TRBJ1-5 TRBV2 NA CASSEGQGLRPQHF TGTGCCAGCAGTGAAGGACAGGGCCTGAGGCCCCAGCATTTT
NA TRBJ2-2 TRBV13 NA CASRVEAERDTGELFF TGTGCCAGCAGAGTTGAGGCTGAAAGGGACACCGGGGAGCTGTTTTTT
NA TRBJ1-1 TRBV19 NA CASRWDTGTEAFF TGTGCCAGTAGATGGGACACCGGTACTGAAGCTTTCTTT
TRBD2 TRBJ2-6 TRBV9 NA CASSAQGTSGRGSGANVLTF TGTGCCAGCAGCGCCCAGGGTACTAGCGGGAGGGGATCGGGGGCCAACGTCCTGACTTTC
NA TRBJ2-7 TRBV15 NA CATSSGGYEQYF TGTGCCACCAGCAGCGGGGGTTACGAGCAGTACTTC
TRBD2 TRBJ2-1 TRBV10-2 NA CASIPEGAGNNEQFF TGCGCCAGCATTCCTGAGGGAGCGGGAAACAATGAGCAGTTCTTC
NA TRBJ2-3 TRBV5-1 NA CASSGGGGSTDTQYF TGCGCCAGCAGCGGGGGTGGGGGGAGCACAGATACGCAGTATTTT
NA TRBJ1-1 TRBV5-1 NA CASSLDRVTTEAFF TGCGCCAGCAGCTTGGACAGGGTTACCACTGAAGCTTTCTTT
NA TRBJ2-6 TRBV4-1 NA CASSQGALLGRANVLTF TGCGCCAGCAGCCAAGGGGCCCTTCTTGGGAGGGCCAACGTCCTGACTTTC
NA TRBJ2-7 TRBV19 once CASSTYPGSLDEQYF TGTGCCAGTAGTACCTACCCCGGGAGCCTAGACGAGCAATACTTC
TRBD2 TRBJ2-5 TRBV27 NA CASRRTSGSEETQYF TGTGCCAGCAGGAGGACTAGCGGGAGTGAAGAGACCCAGTACTTC
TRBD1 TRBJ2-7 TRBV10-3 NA CAISDQRDRGGYEQYF TGTGCCATCAGTGATCAACGGGACAGGGGAGGGTACGAGCAGTACTTC
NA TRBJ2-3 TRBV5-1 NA CASGSTDTQYF TGCGCCAGCGGGAGCACAGATACGCAGTATTTT
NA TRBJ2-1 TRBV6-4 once CASSDIRGNEQFF TGTGCCAGCAGTGACATTAGAGGGAATGAGCAGTTCTTC
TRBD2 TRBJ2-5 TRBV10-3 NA CAISESKGLAGTGRETQYF TGTGCCATCAGTGAGTCGAAGGGACTAGCGGGGACCGGGAGGGAGACCCAGTACTTC
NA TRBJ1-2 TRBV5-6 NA CASSLRRLYGYTF TGTGCCAGCAGCTTGAGACGTCTCTATGGCTACACCTTC